This T cell receptor (beta chain) stems from a study of CD8+ T cells in alopecia areata. Study details: Percent of scalp involved defined treated patients' severity scores.

This clone was recorded once. Treatment of the sample: oral pan-JAK inhibitor, 5-10 mg twice daily. Sequencing templates came from extracted RNA that was reverse transcribed into cDNA. This table comes from immunoSEQ multiplex PCR, and its TCRdb copy is limited to in-frame clones, with some not included. The sample carries a few hundred thousand clones, 35% to 40% recorded once. The CDR3 has 14 residues. Trimming stripped 3 bases from V and 10 bases from J, with 19 bases between. Looked up from germline, CDR1 is SGDLS and CDR2 is YYNGEE. Sample: CD4+ T cells sorted from blood, taken between weeks 30 and 35, from a patient treated with tofacitinib. The rearrangement uses TRBV9 and TRBJ1-1, with D tentatively TRBD1 (5 bases). This receptor was taken from a human donor with alopecia areata. CDR3 sequence reads: CASSEGPMQERAFF. The CDR3, as DNA: TGTGCCAGCAGCGAGGGGCCAATGCAGGAGCGAGCTTTCTTT.